This T cell receptor (beta chain) was sequenced for a study of cytomegalovirus exposure and HLA in healthy donors. This PCR relied on a set of 60 Vbeta primers and 13 Jbeta primers. TCRdb's copy holds only in-frame clones and misses some; the assay was immunoSEQ multiplex PCR. The repertoire includes 140,000 to 150,000 clones, almost 80% of them detected once, and 1.5% to 2% sits in the top ten. Study conclusions and caveats: Sequencing artifact likely explains a cluster of highly shared sequence variants. In an earlier analysis, in several hundred donors, most V segments appeared productive either ~87% or ~30% of the time.

About this clone itself: The antigen remains undetermined.

The germline V gene has CDR1 MRHNA and CDR2 SNTAGT. The CDR3 has 14 residues. Deletions cut 6 bases from V and 3 bases from J, with 14 bases between. The source is a woman aged 25 to 45 in good health and CMV-seronegative. The V call is TRBV6-4, the J call TRBJ1-2; D is unclear. Sequenced sample: PBMCs. CDR3 bases: TGTGCCAGCAGCGACCCCCCCTCAGACTATGGCTACACCTTC. It is translated as CASSDPPSDYGYTF.